The clone carrying this T cell receptor (beta chain) appeared a few times. Its antigen remains unidentified. V was clipped by 5 bases and J by 3 bases, with 17 bases between them. CDR1 is LGHNT and CDR2 is FRNRAP in the germline V gene. The CDR3 is 15 amino acids. This record belongs to a study of early T cells in non-severe SARS-CoV-2 infection. Study background: Alpha and beta chains were unpaired, from unsorted whole-blood bulk RNA.

Study-wide findings and caveats: VDJdb matches were skewed toward anti-spike CD8 T cell responses.

The protocol attached unique molecular identifiers to individual cDNA molecules. TCRdb processed the 5' RACE reads anew with MiXCR; each CDR3 protein has one entry. The profile shows 70,000 to 85,000 distinct CDR3 sequences, over 10% of them singletons. The source is an adult who was a healthcare worker with PCR-confirmed SARS-CoV-2 infection or an uninfected control (not recorded which). Material for sequencing was whole blood. The chain joins TRBV12-5 to TRBJ2-7, with D possibly TRBD2 on 5 matching bases. The CDR3 region is CASGRGRTFDYEQYF. For the CDR3, the DNA is TGTGCTAGTGGTCGAGGAAGGACTTTCGACTACGAGCAGTACTTC.